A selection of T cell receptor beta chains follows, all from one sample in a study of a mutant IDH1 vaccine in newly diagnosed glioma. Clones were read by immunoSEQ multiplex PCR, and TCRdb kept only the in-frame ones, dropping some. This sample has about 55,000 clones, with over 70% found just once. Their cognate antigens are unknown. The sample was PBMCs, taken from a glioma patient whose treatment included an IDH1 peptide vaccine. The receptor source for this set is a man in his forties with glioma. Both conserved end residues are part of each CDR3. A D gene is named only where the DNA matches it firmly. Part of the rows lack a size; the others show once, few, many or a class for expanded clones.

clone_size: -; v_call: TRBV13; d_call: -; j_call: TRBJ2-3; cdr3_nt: TGTGCCAGCAGCTTAAGTTTGGCAGATACGCAGTATTTT; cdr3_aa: CASSLSLADTQYF
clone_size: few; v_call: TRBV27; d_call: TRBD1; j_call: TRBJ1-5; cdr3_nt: TGTGCCAGCGGGACAGTTTTAAATCAGCCCCAGCATTTT; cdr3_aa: CASGTVLNQPQHF
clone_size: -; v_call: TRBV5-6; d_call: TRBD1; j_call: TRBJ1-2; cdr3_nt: TGTGCCAGCAGCTTGGGGACAGGGAGGCTCGGCTACACCTTC; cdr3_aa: CASSLGTGRLGYTF
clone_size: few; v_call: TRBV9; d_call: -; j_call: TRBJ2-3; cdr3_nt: TGTGCCAGCAGCGTAGTGGACAAAAGCACAGATACGCAGTATTTT; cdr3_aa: CASSVVDKSTDTQYF
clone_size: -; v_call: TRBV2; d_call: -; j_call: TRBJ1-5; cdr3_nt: TGTGCCAGCAGTCCGCGCAGCAATAGCAATCAGCCCCAGCATTTT; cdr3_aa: CASSPRSNSNQPQHF
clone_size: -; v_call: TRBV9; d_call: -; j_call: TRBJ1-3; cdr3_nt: TGTGCCAGCAGCGTGAGCACTGGAAACACCATATATTTT; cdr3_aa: CASSVSTGNTIYF
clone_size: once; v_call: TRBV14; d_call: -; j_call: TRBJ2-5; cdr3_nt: TGTGCCAGCAGCCAACAGAGGGCCATAAACCCCCAAGAGACCCAGTACTTC; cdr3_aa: CASSQQRAINPQETQYF
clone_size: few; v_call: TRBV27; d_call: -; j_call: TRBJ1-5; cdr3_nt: TGTGCCAGCAGTTTATCGTCAGGGTTTCAGCCCCAGCATTTT; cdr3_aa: CASSLSSGFQPQHF
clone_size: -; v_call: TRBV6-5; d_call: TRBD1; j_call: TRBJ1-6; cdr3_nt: TGTGCCAGCAGAATTGACAGGGAAGGTTCACCCCTCCACTTT; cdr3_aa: CASRIDREGSPLHF
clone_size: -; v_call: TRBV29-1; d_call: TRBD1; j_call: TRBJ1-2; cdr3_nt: TGCAGCGTCCACAGGGGAAATAACTATGGCTACACCTTC; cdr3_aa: CSVHRGNNYGYTF
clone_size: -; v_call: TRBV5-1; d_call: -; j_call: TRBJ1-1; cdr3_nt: TGCGCCAGCAGCCCGCAGGTGGAACTAAACACTGAAGCTTTCTTT; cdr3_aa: CASSPQVELNTEAFF
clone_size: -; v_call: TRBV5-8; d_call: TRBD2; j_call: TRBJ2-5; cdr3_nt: TGTGCCAGCAGCTTGGGGGACGGACTAGCGCAAGAGACCCAGTACTTC; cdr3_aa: CASSLGDGLAQETQYF
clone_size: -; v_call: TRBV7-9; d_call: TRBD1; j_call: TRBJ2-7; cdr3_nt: TGTGCCAGCAGCCCTACCGCCGTATCCGGGACAGGGATAGCCGAGCAGTACTTC; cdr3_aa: CASSPTAVSGTGIAEQYF